One sample yielded the 8 T cell receptor beta chains listed below, sequenced in a study of T cells in Graves' hyperthyroidism and ophthalmopathy. The source material, RNA transcripts, was used to amplify TCR beta CDR3 regions. The HTBI primer set drove a first-round RT-PCR of the TCR CDR3. In TCRdb, the multiplex PCR reads were re-called with MiXCR into one record per CDR3 protein. Of roughly 200,000 distinct CDR3 sequences in the sample, around 19% were seen once. Sample: blood. The source is a man aged 40-55 years with Graves' hyperthyroidism.

In its sample, this clonotype was seen many times. This rearrangement joins TRBV6-5 to TRBJ2-1, with 7 bases that match TRBD1. The CDR3 has 14 residues. Germline-derived CDR1 and CDR2 are MNHEY and SVGAGI. Trimming at V came to 2 bases and at J to 7 bases, leaving 5 bases not matched to a gene. CDR3 sequence reads: CASSYLGDRNEQFF. Written as DNA, the CDR3 is TGTGCCAGCAGTTACCTTGGGGACAGAAATGAGCAGTTCTTC.

This clonotype was seen at least ten times. The chain couples TRBV18 to TRBJ1-5; the D gene is possibly TRBD1 (5 bases). Germline V gene lookup returns CDR1 KGHSH and CDR2 LQKENI. This CDR3 region has 14 residues. Trimming stripped 1 base from V and 9 bases from J, with 13 bases between. The CDR3 region is CASSPQGAQGPQHF. CDR3 bases: TGTGCCAGCTCACCACAAGGGGCCCAAGGGCCCCAGCATTTT.

Here the CDR3 reads CASSPTGTYEQYF. The CDR3 DNA reads as TGTGCCAGCAGTCCCACAGGGACCTACGAGCAGTACTTC. This chain joins TRBV6-4 and TRBJ2-7; weak D call: TRBD1 (6 bases). CDR1 is MRHNA, CDR2 SNTAGT, per germline. Between the trimmed V and J ends, which lost 5 bases and 2 bases, there was a span of 10 bases. The CDR3 is 13 residues long.

This clonotype was seen ten or more times. The J gene is TRBJ2-5, the V gene TRBV10-3; 7 bases are shared with TRBD1. CDR1 ENHRY and CDR2 SYGVKD come from the germline V gene. Germline trimming cut 4 bases from V and 1 base from J; bases unmatched to any gene: 9. CDR3 length: 16 residues. The CDR3 loop reads CAISGGSGTAQETQYF. CDR3 nucleotides: TGTGCCATCAGTGGAGGCTCCGGGACAGCCCAAGAGACCCAGTACTTC.

This clonotype was detected many times. This chain joins TRBV3-1 and TRBJ1-2; no reliable D call. CDR1 is LGHDT, CDR2 YNNKEL, per germline (reference sequence). This CDR3 has 12 residues. V was shortened by 0 bases and J by 8 bases, with 7 bases between the two germline ends. CDR3 loop: CASSQDKAGYTF. For the CDR3, the DNA is TGTGCCAGCAGCCAAGATAAGGCCGGCTACACCTTC.

This chain links TRBV6-2 or TRBV6-3 with TRBJ2-2; D gene unclear. CDR3 length: 14 residues. Trimming removed 3 bases from V and 3 bases from J, with 8 bases in between. Looked up from germline, CDR1 is MNHEY and CDR2 is SVGEGT. Written as DNA, the CDR3 is TGTGCCAGCAGTTATGGCCGATACACCGGGGAGCTGTTTTTT. It specifies CASSYGRYTGELFF.

Many counts were recorded for this clonotype. One end of the junction does not line up with germline, which may come from a read error. This chain links TRBV7-2 with TRBJ2-3; 7 bases line up with TRBD1. Germline V gene lookup returns CDR1 SGHTA and CDR2 FQGNSA. The CDR3 sequence is 14 residues long. CDR3 sequence reads: CASSLGGSADTQYF. The CDR3, as DNA: TGCGCCAGCAGCTTAGGGGGCAGCGCAGATACGCAGTATTTT.

This clonotype was counted many times. The chain has TRBV5-1 and TRBJ1-1; 8 nucleotides align to TRBD1. J gave up 1 base and V 6 bases, and 2 bases lay outside the gene matches. The CDR3 consists of 13 residues. The germline V gene has CDR1 SGHRS and CDR2 YFSETQ. CDR3 sequence reads: CASTGTGNTEAFF. The CDR3 coding sequence is TGCGCCAGCACCGGGACAGGGAACACTGAAGCTTTCTTT.